These 5 T cell receptor beta chains share one sample of origin, sequenced in a study of a mutant IDH1 vaccine in newly diagnosed glioma. For these receptors, no antigen is known. Data came from immunoSEQ multiplex PCR; TCRdb stores just in-frame clones and leaves some out. The table records about 42,000 clones, approximately 85% of them present only once. Time point defined: week 5, during vaccination. It was 300 ug of mutant IDH1 20-mer peptide that made up each vaccine dose, given with topical imiquimod. The starting material was PBMCs, obtained from a glioma patient whose treatment included an IDH1 peptide vaccine. The receptors derive from a man between 40 and 49 years old with glioma.

The table lists this clone with a count of one. The chain uses TRBV9 and TRBJ2-1, with 7 nucleotides matching TRBD2. V was pared by 8 bases and J by 0 bases, with 8 bases of the junction left unmatched. The CDR3 spans 15 residues. CDR1 is SGDLS and CDR2 is YYNGEE in the germline V gene. CDR3 DNA: TGTGCCAGTGGTGAGAGCGGGAACTCCTACAATGAGCAGTTCTTC. This sequence encodes CASGESGNSYNEQFF.

The CDR3 nucleotides are TGTGCCAGCAGTGACTCAGCGGGCGACACCGGGGAGCTGTTTTTT. This translates into CASSDSAGDTGELFF. This chain joins TRBV6-4 and TRBJ2-2, with D maybe TRBD2 (6 bases). Trimming removed 0 bases from V and 3 bases from J, with 8 bases in between. Looked up from germline, CDR1 is MRHNA and CDR2 is SNTAGT. The CDR3 extends over 15 amino acids.

The rearrangement links TRBV20-1 to TRBJ2-5; D gene ambiguous. The CDR3 runs 10 residues. The germline V gene encodes CDR1 DFQATT and CDR2 SNEGSKA (reference sequence). The ends were cut back, 1 base at V and 4 bases at J, with 1 base in the middle. CDR3 sequence reads: CSARGETQYF. The CDR3 nucleotides are TGCAGTGCTAGAGGAGAGACCCAGTACTTC.

The J gene is TRBJ2-2, the V gene TRBV4-3; D gene unclear. This CDR3 comprises 14 residues. CDR1 LGHNA and CDR2 YSLEER come from the germline V gene. Between the trimmed V and J ends, which lost 3 bases and 2 bases, there was a span of 7 bases. CDR3 sequence reads: CASSHVTNTGELFF. The CDR3 region has the DNA TGCGCCAGCAGCCACGTGACCAACACCGGGGAGCTGTTTTTT.

The rearrangement uses TRBV6-6 and TRBJ2-7, with D possibly TRBD2 on 5 matching bases. The length of the CDR3 is 15 residues. Trimming took off 7 bases at V and 2 bases at J, with 18 bases between the two ends. The germline V gene encodes CDR1 MNHNY and CDR2 SVGAGI (reference sequence). CDR3 in DNA: TGTGCCAGCAACCTCTCTGGCGGAGGACCCTACGAGCAGTACTTC. It codes for CASNLSGGGPYEQYF.